This is a list of T cell receptor beta chains from one sample in a study of cytomegalovirus exposure and HLA in healthy donors. Sequencing used immunoSEQ multiplex PCR; TCRdb keeps in-frame clones, though not all of them. The sample lists about 160,000 clones; around three quarters were seen once. Sequencing input: PBMCs. The receptors come from a woman in her 40s in good health and CMV-seronegative. CDR3s include the opening cysteine and the closing phenylalanine or tryptophan. D genes are given only for firm matches.

V	D	J	DNA	CDR3
TRBV5-1	-	TRBJ2-3	TGCGCCAGCAGCGGAAGCGAGAATACGCAGTATTTT	CASSGSENTQYF
TRBV7-9	-	TRBJ1-5	TGTGCCAGCAGCTTAGTCGGGGGAATGAACGGCAATCAGCCCCAGCATTTT	CASSLVGGMNGNQPQHF
TRBV11-3	-	TRBJ1-1	TGTGCCAGCAGCTCTACAGCGAACACTGAAGCTTTCTTT	CASSSTANTEAFF
TRBV5-1	TRBD2	TRBJ2-1	TGCGCCAGCAGCTATCAAGCGGGGGGGACGGTCAATGAGCAGTTCTTC	CASSYQAGGTVNEQFF
TRBV20-1	-	TRBJ1-2	TGCAGTGCTAGAGCCTCCTATGGCTACACCTTC	CSARASYGYTF
TRBV18	TRBD1	TRBJ2-7	TGTGCCAGCTCACCAATAGGGGGCCGATCCTACGAGCAGTACTTC	CASSPIGGRSYEQYF
TRBV2	TRBD2	TRBJ2-7	TGTGCCAGCAAACCATTCGCCGGGACTAGCGGGGCGAATCCCTACGAGCAGTACTTC	CASKPFAGTSGANPYEQYF
TRBV7-2	TRBD1	TRBJ2-5	TGTGCCAGCAGCTTATCCCCAGGACAGGGGGAGGAGGGGACCCAGTACTTC	CASSLSPGQGEEGTQYF
TRBV5-3	-	TRBJ1-1	TGTGCCAGAAGCCGGGGGAGGGCGGTAATGACTGAAGCTTTCTTT	CARSRGRAVMTEAFF
TRBV6-5	-	TRBJ2-5	TGTGCCAGCAGTTACCAGACAGGTCGGGAGACCCAGTACTTC	CASSYQTGRETQYF
TRBV9	TRBD2	TRBJ2-1	TGTGCCAGCAGCACCGGGACTAGCGGGGGGGCACATGAGCAGTTCTTC	CASSTGTSGGAHEQFF
TRBV7-6	-	TRBJ1-1	TGTGCCAGCAGCTTAACGGTAAACACTGAAGCTTTCTTT	CASSLTVNTEAFF